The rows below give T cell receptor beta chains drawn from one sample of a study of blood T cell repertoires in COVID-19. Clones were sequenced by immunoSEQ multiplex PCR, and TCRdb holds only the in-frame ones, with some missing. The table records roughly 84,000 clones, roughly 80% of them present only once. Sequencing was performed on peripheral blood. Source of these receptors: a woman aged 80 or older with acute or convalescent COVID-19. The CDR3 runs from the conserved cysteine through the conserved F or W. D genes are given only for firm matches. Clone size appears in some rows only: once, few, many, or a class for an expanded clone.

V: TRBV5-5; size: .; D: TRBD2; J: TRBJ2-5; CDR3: CASSLAGEGIETQYF; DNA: TGTGCCAGCAGCTTGGCCGGGGAGGGGATAGAGACCCAGTACTTC
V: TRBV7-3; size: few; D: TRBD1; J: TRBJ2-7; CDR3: CASSLDRVREQYF; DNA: TGTGCCAGCAGCTTAGACAGGGTCCGCGAGCAGTACTTC
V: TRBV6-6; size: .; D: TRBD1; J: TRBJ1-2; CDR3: CASSYSGQAGGYTF; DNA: TGTGCCAGCAGTTACTCGGGACAGGCGGGTGGCTACACCTTC
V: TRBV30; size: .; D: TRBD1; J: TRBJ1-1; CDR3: CAWIRGTVTEAFF; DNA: TGTGCCTGGATTCGGGGGACAGTTACTGAAGCTTTCTTT
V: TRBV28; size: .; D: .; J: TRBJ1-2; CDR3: CASSYLYGYTF; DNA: TGTGCCAGCAGCTACCTCTATGGCTACACCTTC
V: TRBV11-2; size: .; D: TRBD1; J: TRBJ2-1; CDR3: CASSLGSRGHNEQFF; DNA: TGTGCCAGCAGCTTAGGCTCCAGGGGGCATAATGAGCAGTTCTTC
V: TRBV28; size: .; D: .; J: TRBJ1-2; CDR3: CASSEDYGYTF; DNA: TGTGCCAGCAGTGAGGACTATGGCTACACCTTC
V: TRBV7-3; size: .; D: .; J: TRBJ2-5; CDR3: CASSLDPAGETQYF; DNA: TGTGCCAGCAGCTTGGATCCAGCAGGGGAGACCCAGTACTTC
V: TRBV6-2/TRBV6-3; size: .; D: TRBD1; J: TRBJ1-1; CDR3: CASSYWGVQGQNTEAFF; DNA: TGTGCCAGCAGTTACTGGGGGGTACAGGGGCAGAACACTGAAGCTTTCTTT
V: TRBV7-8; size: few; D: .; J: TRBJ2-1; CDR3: CASIEVVAAYNEQFF; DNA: TGTGCCAGCATCGAAGTAGTAGCGGCTTACAATGAGCAGTTCTTC
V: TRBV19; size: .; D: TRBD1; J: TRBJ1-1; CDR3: CASSSAGGVGSEAFF; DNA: TGTGCCAGTAGCTCGGCAGGGGGTGTCGGATCTGAAGCTTTCTTT
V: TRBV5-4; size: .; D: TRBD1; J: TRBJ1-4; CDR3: CASSSDRGGIGEKLFF; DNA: TGTGCCAGCAGCTCCGACAGGGGCGGGATTGGTGAAAAACTGTTTTTT
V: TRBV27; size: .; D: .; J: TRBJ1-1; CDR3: CASSWGGYTEAFF; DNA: TGTGCCAGCAGTTGGGGAGGGTACACTGAAGCTTTCTTT
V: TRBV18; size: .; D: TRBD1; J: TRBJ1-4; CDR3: CASSSDRATNEKLFF; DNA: TGTGCCAGCTCATCTGACAGGGCAACTAATGAAAAACTGTTTTTT
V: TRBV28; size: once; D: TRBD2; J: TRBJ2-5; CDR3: CASSLPTGGQETQYF; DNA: TGTGCCAGCAGTTTACCCACGGGGGGGCAAGAGACCCAGTACTTC
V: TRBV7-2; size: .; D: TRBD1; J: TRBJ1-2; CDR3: CASGALTGGDGYTF; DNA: TGTGCCAGCGGCGCGTTGACAGGGGGCGACGGCTACACCTTC
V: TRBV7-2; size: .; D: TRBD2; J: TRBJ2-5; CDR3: CASSFGLAGARETQYF; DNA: TGTGCCAGCAGTTTCGGACTAGCGGGGGCTCGCGAGACCCAGTACTTC
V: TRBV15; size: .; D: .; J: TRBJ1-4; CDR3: CATSRDPRPGEKLFF; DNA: TGTGCCACCAGCAGAGATCCCCGTCCGGGAGAAAAACTGTTTTTT
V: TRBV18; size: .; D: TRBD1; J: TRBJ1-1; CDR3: CASSPTQGEAFF; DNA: TGTGCCAGCTCACCAACACAGGGGGAAGCTTTCTTT
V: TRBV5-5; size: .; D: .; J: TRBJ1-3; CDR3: CASSLVGGGNTIYF; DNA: TGTGCCAGCAGCTTGGTAGGGGGTGGAAACACCATATATTTT
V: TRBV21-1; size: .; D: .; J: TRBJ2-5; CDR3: CASSKGVRETQYF; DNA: TGTGCCAGCAGCAAAGGAGTCAGGGAGACCCAGTACTTC
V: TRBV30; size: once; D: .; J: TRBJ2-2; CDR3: CAWRQLGFDTGELFF; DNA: TGTGCCTGGAGGCAGCTAGGTTTCGACACCGGGGAGCTGTTTTTT
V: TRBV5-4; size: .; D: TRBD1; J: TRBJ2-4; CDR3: CASSLEGTGAKNIQYF; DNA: TGTGCCAGCAGCTTGGAAGGGACAGGGGCCAAAAACATTCAGTACTTC
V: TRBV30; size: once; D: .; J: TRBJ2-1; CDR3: CARAGGNDNEQFF; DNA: TGTGCAAGAGCAGGGGGGAATGACAATGAGCAGTTCTTC
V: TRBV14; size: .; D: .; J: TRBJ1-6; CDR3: CASSPAATPYNSPLHF; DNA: TGTGCCAGCAGCCCCGCGGCAACTCCGTATAATTCACCCCTCCACTTT
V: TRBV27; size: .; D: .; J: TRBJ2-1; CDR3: CASSQLTAYNEQFF; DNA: TGTGCCAGCAGTCAGCTGACAGCGTACAATGAGCAGTTCTTC
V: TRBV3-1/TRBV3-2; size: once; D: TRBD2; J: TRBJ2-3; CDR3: CASSQRGGPTDTQYF; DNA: TGTGCCAGCAGCCAGCGGGGGGGCCCCACAGATACGCAGTATTTT
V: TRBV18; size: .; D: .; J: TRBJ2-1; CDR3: CASSQQTLGGPSYNEQFF; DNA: TGTGCCAGCTCACAGCAGACCCTCGGGGGGCCCTCCTACAATGAGCAGTTCTTC
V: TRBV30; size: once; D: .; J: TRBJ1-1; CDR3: CAWSVPGKEAFF; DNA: TGTGCCTGGAGTGTACCAGGGAAGGAAGCTTTCTTT
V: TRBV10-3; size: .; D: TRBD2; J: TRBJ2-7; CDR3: CAIRNLAGGATFF; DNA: TGTGCCATCAGGAACTTAGCGGGGGGCGCGACCTTCTTC